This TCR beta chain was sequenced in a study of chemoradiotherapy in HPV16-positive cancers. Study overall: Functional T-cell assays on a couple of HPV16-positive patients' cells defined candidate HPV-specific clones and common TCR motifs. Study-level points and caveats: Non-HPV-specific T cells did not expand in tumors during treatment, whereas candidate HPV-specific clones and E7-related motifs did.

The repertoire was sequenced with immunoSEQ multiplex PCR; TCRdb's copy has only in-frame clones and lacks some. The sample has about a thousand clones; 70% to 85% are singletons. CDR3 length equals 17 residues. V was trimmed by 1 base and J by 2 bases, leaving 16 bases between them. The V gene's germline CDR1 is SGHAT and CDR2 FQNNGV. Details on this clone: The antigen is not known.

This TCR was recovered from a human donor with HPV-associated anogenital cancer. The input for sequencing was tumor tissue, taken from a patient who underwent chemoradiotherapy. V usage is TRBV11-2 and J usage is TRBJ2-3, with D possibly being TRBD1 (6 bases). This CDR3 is CASSLVVPGALTDTQYF. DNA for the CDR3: TGTGCCAGCAGCTTAGTAGTCCCAGGGGCCCTCACAGATACGCAGTATTTT.